Shown below are 27 T cell receptor beta chains from a single sample sequenced in a study of OX40 agonist ivuxolimab in advanced cancers. Clones were sequenced by immunoSEQ multiplex PCR, and TCRdb holds only the in-frame ones, with some missing. The table has about 82,000 clones, around 92% seen once; the top ten hold 8.5% to 9%. Sample: CD4+ or CD8+ T cells sorted from blood, taken in a trial of the OX40 agonist ivuxolimab. These receptors originate from an adult with an advanced solid tumor such as melanoma, head and neck, liver or kidney cancer.

The rearrangement links TRBV12-2 to TRBJ1-6. TRBV12-2 is shown as a pseudogene. The CDR3 runs to 17 residues. The CDR3 here is CASRSFSGGSYNSPLHF. CDR3 DNA sequence: TGTGCAAGTCGCTCCTTCAGTGGGGGGTCGTATAATTCACCCCTCCACTTT.

The gene calls are TRBV11-2 and TRBJ1-5, with a tentative D call TRBD1 (5 bases). Germline CDR1 reads SGHAT; CDR2 reads FQNNGV. This CDR3 region has 14 residues. Trimming took off 3 bases at V and 7 bases at J, with 13 bases between the two ends. The CDR3 bases are TGTGCCAGCAGCTTTTGGGGGGATGGACAGCCCCAGCATTTT. Protein: CASSFWGDGQPQHF.

The chain recombines TRBV4-3 with TRBJ2-3; D is unclear. The germline V and J ends were trimmed by 0 bases and 2 bases, with 3 bases remaining between them. The germline gives CDR1 LGHNA, CDR2 YSLEER. This CDR3 spans 13 amino acids. For the CDR3, the DNA is TGCGCCAGCAGCCAAGATATCACAGATACGCAGTATTTT. It specifies CASSQDITDTQYF.

This chain links TRBV7-9 with TRBJ2-2, with D possibly TRBD2 on 6 matching bases. Trimming stripped 5 bases from V and 5 bases from J, with 15 bases between. The CDR3 consists of 15 residues. From germline, CDR1 is SEHNR and CDR2 FQNEAQ (reference sequence). The CDR3 protein is CASSGAGPRTGELFF. The CDR3 region has the DNA TGTGCCAGCAGCGGCGCGGGGCCGAGGACCGGGGAGCTGTTTTTT.

The rearrangement links TRBV9 to TRBJ2-5; D is tentatively TRBD1 or TRBD2 (5 bases each). The germline V and J ends were trimmed by 1 base and 1 base, with 8 bases remaining between them. The CDR3 extends over 14 amino acids. Germline V gene sequence: CDR1 SGDLS, CDR2 YYNGEE. The CDR3 DNA reads as TGTGCCAGCAGCGTATACGGGACCCAAGAGACCCAGTACTTC. This gives the protein CASSVYGTQETQYF.

The rearrangement uses TRBV19 and TRBJ2-5; 8 bases fit TRBD1. This CDR3 region has 18 residues. V lost 1 base and J lost 4; bases outside the gene matches: 14. Germline V CDR1 and CDR2: LNHDA, SQIVND (reference sequence). The CDR3 sequence is CASSIVGWGQEVRETQYF. The CDR3 region has the DNA TGTGCCAGTAGTATAGTAGGATGGGGACAGGAAGTAAGAGAGACCCAGTACTTC.

This clone occurred once. The CDR3, as DNA: TGCGCCAGCAGCCTAAGCGGGGGGGCCTCCAATGAGCAGTTCTTC. The encoded protein is CASSLSGGASNEQFF. The V call is TRBV5-1, the J call TRBJ2-1, with 10 bases identical to TRBD2. The junction had 7 bases not matched to a gene; V was cut back by 4 bases and J by 6 bases. The CDR3 contains 15 residues. Germline CDR1 SGHRS, CDR2 YFSETQ.

The CDR3 DNA follows: TGTGCCAGCAGCTTAGAGGCAAGCTCCTACAATGAGCAGTTCTTC. Translating gives CASSLEASSYNEQFF. This chain connects TRBV7-8 to TRBJ2-1; D ambiguous. The CDR3 covers 15 residues. V was cut by 1 base and J by 0 bases, with 7 bases left in between. Germline-derived CDR1 and CDR2 are SGHVS and FQNEAQ.

The rearrangement uses TRBV7-2 and TRBJ2-1; the match to TRBD2 covers 16 bases. The CDR3 sequence is 16 residues long. CDR1 is SGHTA and CDR2 is FQGNSA in the germline V gene. V was clipped by 5 bases and J by 8 bases; unmatched bases: 6. CDR3 DNA: TGTGCCAGCAGCCTGGGACTAGCGGGGGGGCTCTATGAGCAGTTCTTC. Its protein is CASSLGLAGGLYEQFF.

This clone was seen only once. The chain uses TRBV9 and TRBJ1-3; D ambiguous. This CDR3 has 13 amino acids. Germline V lookup: CDR1 SGDLS, CDR2 YYNGEE. Trimming stripped 8 bases from V and 1 base from J, with 10 bases between. The CDR3, as DNA: TGTGCCAGTAAGCCACCTTCTGGAAACACCATATATTTT. Translating it yields CASKPPSGNTIYF.

The J gene is TRBJ1-5, the V gene TRBV11-2, with 7 bases aligning to TRBD1. Germline CDR1 is SGHAT and CDR2 is FQNNGV. This CDR3 is built from 14 residues. The ends lost 0 bases at V and 6 bases at J; junction bases unmatched: 2. For the CDR3, the DNA is TGTGCCAGCAGCTTAGACACAGGGGCTCAGCCCCAGCATTTT. Protein: CASSLDTGAQPQHF.

This chain connects TRBV6-5 to TRBJ1-1; D unclear. The germline CDR1 and CDR2 sequences are MNHEY and SVGAGI. The CDR3 loop spans 13 amino acids. With 9 bases removed from V and 7 bases from J, the gap between germline ends came to 18 bases. The CDR3 DNA is TGTGCCAGTTCCGCGGACCCTAGTGGTGAAGCTTTCTTT. Amino acids: CASSADPSGEAFF.

The chain employs TRBV9 and TRBJ2-1, with D perhaps matching TRBD1 (5 bases). The CDR3 spans 16 residues. The germline V gene encodes CDR1 SGDLS and CDR2 YYNGEE. V was trimmed by 0 bases and J by 6 bases, leaving 16 bases between them. CDR3 DNA sequence: TGTGCCAGCAGCGTAGTGCCCAGTCAGGGCGGCAATGAGCAGTTCTTC. Translated, it gives CASSVVPSQGGNEQFF.

DNA of the CDR3: TGTGCCAGCAGCCGACAGGGGCTGGATGAGCAGTTCTTC. Translation: CASSRQGLDEQFF. This chain uses TRBV7-3 with TRBJ2-1; TRBD1 matches at 8 bases. There are 13 residues in the CDR3. The germline V gene encodes CDR1 SGHTA and CDR2 FQGTGA. J was trimmed by 8 bases and V by 5 bases; bases with no gene match: 5.

The V call is TRBV9, the J call TRBJ2-1; 9 bases fit TRBD1. This CDR3 is 17 amino acids long. CDR1 and CDR2 (germline): SGDLS, YYNGEE. With V trimmed by 1 base and J by 4 bases, 9 bases remained unmatched. In DNA form, the CDR3 reads TGTGCCAGCAGCGTACCGAGGACAGGGGCCGAATACAATGAGCAGTTCTTC. Its translation is CASSVPRTGAEYNEQFF.

The J gene is TRBJ2-3, the V gene TRBV27, with D uncertain. Germline lookup yields CDR1 MNHEY and CDR2 SMNVEV (reference sequence). Trimming shortened V by 2 bases and J by 0 bases, and 15 bases separated the two germline ends. The CDR3 contains 17 residues. The CDR3 region is CASSLLFPVGSTDTQYF. In DNA form, the CDR3 reads TGTGCCAGCAGTTTACTCTTCCCCGTAGGAAGCACAGATACGCAGTATTTT.

This chain links TRBV9 with TRBJ2-7; D possibly uses TRBD1 or TRBD2 (5 bases each). There are 15 residues in the CDR3. V lost 0 bases, J lost 3 bases, and 13 bases lay in between. Per germline, CDR1 SGDLS and CDR2 YYNGEE. The chain's CDR3 is CASSVGGSRGYEQYF. In DNA, the CDR3 is TGTGCCAGCAGCGTAGGAGGCTCGAGGGGCTACGAGCAGTACTTC. The full variable domain, with the rest looked up from reference TRBV9 and TRBJ2-7, is DSGVTQTPKHLITATGQRVTLRCSPRSGDLSVYWYQQSLDQGLQFLIQYYNGEERAKGNILERFSAQQFPDLHSELNLSSLELGDSALYFCASSVGGSRGYEQYFGPGTRLTVT.

This chain connects TRBV19 to TRBJ1-5, with 8 bases aligning to TRBD1. The germline V gene encodes CDR1 LNHDA and CDR2 SQIVND (reference sequence). J gave up 6 bases and V 2 bases, and 9 bases lay outside the gene matches. The CDR3 contains 16 residues. CDR3 amino acids: CASSINLDRVLQPQHF. CDR3 sequence (DNA): TGTGCCAGTAGTATAAACTTGGACAGGGTTCTTCAGCCCCAGCATTTT.

This chain uses TRBV4-1 with TRBJ2-1; 8 nucleotides match TRBD2. Per germline, CDR1 MGHRA and CDR2 YSYEKL. V lost 1 base and J lost 7; bases outside the gene matches: 12. The CDR3 is 17 amino acids. DNA of the CDR3: TGCGCCAGCAGCCAAGTGGGAGCGGGGGTGGGGAGTAATGAGCAGTTCTTC. This codes for CASSQVGAGVGSNEQFF.

V is TRBV6-5 and J is TRBJ1-6; 7 positions agree with TRBD1. The CDR3 loop spans 15 amino acids. Germline V gene data show CDR1 as MNHEY and CDR2 as SVGAGI. V lost 7 bases and J lost 7; bases outside the gene matches: 10. CDR3 coding DNA: TGTGCCAGCAATATACAGGGGTTTTTGAATTCACCCCTCCACTTT. Amino acids: CASNIQGFLNSPLHF.

This sequence joins TRBV5-5 and TRBJ2-1, with TRBD1 matching over 7 bases. Germline trimming cut 3 bases from V and 6 bases from J; bases unmatched to any gene: 24. Germline CDR1 and CDR2: SGHKS and YYEKEE (reference sequence). This CDR3 spans 20 amino acids. The CDR3 nucleotides read TGTGCCAGCAGCTCCTTCGCGGCGGTAGGGGGCGCATTTAGTATCAATGAGCAGTTCTTC. It is translated as CASSSFAAVGGAFSINEQFF. The variable domain in full, completed from reference TRBV5-5 and TRBJ2-1, reads DAGVTQSPTHLIKTRGQQVTLRCSPISGHKSVSWYQQVLGQGPQFIFQYYEKEERGRGNFPDRFSARQFPNYSSELNVNALLLGDSALYLCASSSFAAVGGAFSINEQFFGPGTRLTVL.

The chain employs TRBV7-8 and TRBJ1-2; D gene unclear. Trimming removed 5 bases from V and 7 bases from J, with 14 bases in between. CDR1 is SGHVS and CDR2 is FQNEAQ in the germline V gene. This CDR3 contains 13 residues. The CDR3 DNA reads as TGTGCCAGCAGCCCCGGCCGGACGGGTGGCTACACCTTC. Translating it yields CASSPGRTGGYTF.

The genes are TRBV13 and TRBJ1-1, with a tentative D call TRBD1 (5 bases). This CDR3 is 15 amino acids long. The germline V gene encodes CDR1 PRHDT and CDR2 FYEKMQ (reference sequence). Between the trimmed V and J ends, which lost 5 bases and 0 bases, there was a span of 13 bases. The DNA of the CDR3 is TGTGCCAGCAGCCCCAGACAGTTATTGAACACTGAAGCTTTCTTT. This codes for CASSPRQLLNTEAFF.

This clone was counted a few times. The chain combines TRBV4-1 with TRBJ2-7; 9 bases map to TRBD2. Germline V gene sequence: CDR1 MGHRA, CDR2 YSYEKL. Trimming took 3 bases from V and 7 from J; bases not matched to a gene: 19. The CDR3 sequence is 18 residues long. The CDR3 region has the DNA TGCGCCAGCAGCCAGGTTGGCGGGGGGGCCGCGGGCGCGGATGAGCAGTACTTC. Translated, it gives CASSQVGGGAAGADEQYF.

The chain recombines TRBV6-5 with TRBJ1-1; the D gene is possibly TRBD1 (6 bases). Trimming cost V 2 bases and J 4 bases, with 14 bases left between them. CDR1 is MNHEY, CDR2 SVGAGI, per germline. The CDR3 length is 15 residues. CDR3 bases: TGTGCCAGCAGTTACGACAGCCAGGGGAGCACTGAAGCTTTCTTT. The encoded protein is CASSYDSQGSTEAFF.

The chain combines TRBV2 with TRBJ2-5; 9 nucleotides agree with TRBD2. The V gene end was trimmed by 8 bases and the J gene end by 5 bases; junction bases not matched to a gene: 9. Germline V CDR1 and CDR2: SNHLY, FYNNEI. This CDR3 spans 14 amino acids. The CDR3 bases are TGTGCCAGCGTTACCAGCGGGGGGCTGGAGACCCAGTACTTC. Translating gives CASVTSGGLETQYF.

For this clone: Relative to the germline gene, one junction end is altered; a read error may explain this. The V call is TRBV27, the J call TRBJ2-7, with a weak D call TRBD1 (6 bases). Germline V gives CDR1 MNHEY, CDR2 SMNVEV (reference sequence). The CDR3 runs to 19 residues. CDR3 sequence reads: CASSLSPSGGILLSYEQYF. For the CDR3, the DNA is TGTGCCAGCAGTCTATCGCCCTCTGGGGGCATTTTATTATCCTACGAGCAGTACTTC.